Reported below is one TCR beta chain. The junction departs from the called germline gene at one end, perhaps through a read error. Three rounds of nested PCR, following a modified ARM-PCR protocol, produced the TCRbeta library. TCRdb reprocessed the multiplex PCR reads via MiXCR and lists one record per CDR3 protein. The sample carries 65,000 to 90,000 distinct CDR3 sequences, under 70% recorded once. These data come from a study of tumor and adjacent non-tumor tissue in lung cancer. RNA was extracted from bulk tissue without any cell sorting. The germline V gene encodes CDR1 SQVTM and CDR2 ANQGSEA. The CDR3 runs to 11 residues.

This clonotype was sampled from an older woman with non-small cell lung cancer. V and J are TRBV29-1 and TRBJ2-3, with D unclear. Input material: lung tumor tissue. The CDR3 nucleotides are TGCAGCCTTGACATGGATCATGCGCAGTATTTT. It specifies CSLDMDHAQYF.